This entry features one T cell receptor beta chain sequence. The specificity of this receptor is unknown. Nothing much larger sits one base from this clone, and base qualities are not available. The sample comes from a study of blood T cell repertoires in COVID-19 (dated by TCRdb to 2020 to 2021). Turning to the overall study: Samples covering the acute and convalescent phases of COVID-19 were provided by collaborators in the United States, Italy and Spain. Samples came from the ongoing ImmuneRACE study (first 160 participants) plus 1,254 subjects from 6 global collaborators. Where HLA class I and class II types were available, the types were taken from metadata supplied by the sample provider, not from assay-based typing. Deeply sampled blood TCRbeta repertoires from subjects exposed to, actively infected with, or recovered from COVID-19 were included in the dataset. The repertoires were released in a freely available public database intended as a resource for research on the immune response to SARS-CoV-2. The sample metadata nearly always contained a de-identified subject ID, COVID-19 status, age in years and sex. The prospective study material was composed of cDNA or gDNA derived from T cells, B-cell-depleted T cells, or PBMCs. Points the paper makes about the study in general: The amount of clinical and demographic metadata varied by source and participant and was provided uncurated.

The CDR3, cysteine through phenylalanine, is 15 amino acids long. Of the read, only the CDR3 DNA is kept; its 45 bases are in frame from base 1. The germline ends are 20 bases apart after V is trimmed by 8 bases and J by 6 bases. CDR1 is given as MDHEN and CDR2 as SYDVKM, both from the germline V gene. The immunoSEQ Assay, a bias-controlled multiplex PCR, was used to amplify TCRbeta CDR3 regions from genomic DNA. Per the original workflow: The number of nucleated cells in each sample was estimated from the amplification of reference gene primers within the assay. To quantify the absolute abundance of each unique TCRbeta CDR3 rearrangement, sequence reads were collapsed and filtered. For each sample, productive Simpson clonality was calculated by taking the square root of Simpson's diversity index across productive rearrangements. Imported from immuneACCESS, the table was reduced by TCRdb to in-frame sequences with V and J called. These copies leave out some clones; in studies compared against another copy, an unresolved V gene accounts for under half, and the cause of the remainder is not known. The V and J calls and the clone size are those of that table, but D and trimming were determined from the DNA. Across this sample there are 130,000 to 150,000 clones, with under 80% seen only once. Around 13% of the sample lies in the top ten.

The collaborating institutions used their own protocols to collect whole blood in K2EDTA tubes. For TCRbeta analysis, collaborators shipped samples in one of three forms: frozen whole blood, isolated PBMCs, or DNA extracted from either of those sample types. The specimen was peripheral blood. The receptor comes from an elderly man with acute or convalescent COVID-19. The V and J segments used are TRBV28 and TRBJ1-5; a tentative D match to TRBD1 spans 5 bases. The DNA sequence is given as TGTGCCAGCCTGTTAGGAACAGGCTCGGGTCAGCCCCAGCATTTT. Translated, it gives CASLLGTGSGQPQHF.